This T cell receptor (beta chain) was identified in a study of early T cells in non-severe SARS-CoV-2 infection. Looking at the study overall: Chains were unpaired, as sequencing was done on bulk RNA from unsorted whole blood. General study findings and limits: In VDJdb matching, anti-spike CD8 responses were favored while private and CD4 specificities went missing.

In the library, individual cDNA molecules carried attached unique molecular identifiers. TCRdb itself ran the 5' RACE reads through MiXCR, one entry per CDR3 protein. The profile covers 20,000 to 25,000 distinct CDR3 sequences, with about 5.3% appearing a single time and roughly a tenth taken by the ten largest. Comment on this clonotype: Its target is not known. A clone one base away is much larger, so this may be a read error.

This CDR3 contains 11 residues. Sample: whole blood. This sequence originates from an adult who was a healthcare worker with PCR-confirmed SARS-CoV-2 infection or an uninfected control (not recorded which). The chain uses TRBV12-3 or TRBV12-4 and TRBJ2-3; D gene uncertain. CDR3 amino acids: CASSFRDTQNF. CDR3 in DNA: TGTGCCAGCAGTTTCAGAGATACGCAGAATTTT.